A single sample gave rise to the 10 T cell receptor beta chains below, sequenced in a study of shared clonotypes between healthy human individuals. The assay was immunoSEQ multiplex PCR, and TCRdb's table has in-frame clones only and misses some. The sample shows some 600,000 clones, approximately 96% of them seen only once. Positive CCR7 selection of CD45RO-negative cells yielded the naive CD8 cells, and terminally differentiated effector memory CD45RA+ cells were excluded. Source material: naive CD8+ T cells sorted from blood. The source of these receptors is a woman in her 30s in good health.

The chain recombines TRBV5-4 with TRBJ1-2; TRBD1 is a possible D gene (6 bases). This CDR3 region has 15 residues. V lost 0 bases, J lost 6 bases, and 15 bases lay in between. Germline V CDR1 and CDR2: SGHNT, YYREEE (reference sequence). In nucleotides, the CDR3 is TGTGCCAGCAGCTTGGCAGGCAGGGGAGAGAATGGCTACACCTTC. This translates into CASSLAGRGENGYTF.

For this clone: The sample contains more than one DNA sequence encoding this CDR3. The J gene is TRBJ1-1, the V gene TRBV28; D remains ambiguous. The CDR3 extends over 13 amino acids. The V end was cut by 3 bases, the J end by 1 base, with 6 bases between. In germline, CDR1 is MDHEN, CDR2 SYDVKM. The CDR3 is CASSFYKNTEAFF. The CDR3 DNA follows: TGTGCCAGCAGTTTTTACAAGAACACTGAAGCTTTCTTT.

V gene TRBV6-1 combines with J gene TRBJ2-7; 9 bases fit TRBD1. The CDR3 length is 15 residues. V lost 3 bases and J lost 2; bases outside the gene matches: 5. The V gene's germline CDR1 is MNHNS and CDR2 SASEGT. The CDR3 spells CASSDYGTGTYEQYF. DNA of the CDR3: TGTGCCAGCAGTGATTATGGGACAGGGACCTACGAGCAGTACTTC.

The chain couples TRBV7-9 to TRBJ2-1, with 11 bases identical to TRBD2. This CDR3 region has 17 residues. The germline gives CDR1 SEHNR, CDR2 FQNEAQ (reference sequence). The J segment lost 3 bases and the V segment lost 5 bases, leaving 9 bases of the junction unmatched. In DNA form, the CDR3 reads TGTGCCAGCAGCGGAGGGACTAGCGGAAACAACTACAATGAGCAGTTCTTC. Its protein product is CASSGGTSGNNYNEQFF.

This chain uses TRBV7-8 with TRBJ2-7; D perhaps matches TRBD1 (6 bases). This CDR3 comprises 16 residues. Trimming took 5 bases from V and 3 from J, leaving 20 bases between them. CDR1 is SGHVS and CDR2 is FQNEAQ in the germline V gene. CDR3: CASSPFKPQGSYEQYF. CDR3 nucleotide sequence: TGTGCCAGCAGCCCTTTTAAACCTCAGGGGAGCTACGAGCAGTACTTC. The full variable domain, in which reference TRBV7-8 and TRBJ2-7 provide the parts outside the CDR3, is GAGVSQSPRYKVAKRGQDVALRCDPISGHVSLFWYQQALGQGPEFLTYFQNEAQLDKSGLPSDRFFAERPEGSVSTLKIQRTQQEDSAVYLCASSPFKPQGSYEQYFGPGTRLTVT.

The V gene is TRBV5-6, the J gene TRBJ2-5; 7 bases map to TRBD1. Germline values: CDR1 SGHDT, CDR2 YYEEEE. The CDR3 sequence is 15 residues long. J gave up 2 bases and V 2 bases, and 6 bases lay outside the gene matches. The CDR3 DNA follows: TGTGCCAGCAGCTTCAGACAGGGAGCTCAAGAGACCCAGTACTTC. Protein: CASSFRQGAQETQYF.

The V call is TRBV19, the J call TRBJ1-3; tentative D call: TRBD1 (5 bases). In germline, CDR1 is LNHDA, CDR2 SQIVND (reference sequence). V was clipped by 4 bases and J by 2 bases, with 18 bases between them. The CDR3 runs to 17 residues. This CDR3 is CASSTPLGRTTGNTIYF. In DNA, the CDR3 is TGTGCCAGTAGTACACCCTTGGGACGGACCACTGGAAACACCATATATTTT.

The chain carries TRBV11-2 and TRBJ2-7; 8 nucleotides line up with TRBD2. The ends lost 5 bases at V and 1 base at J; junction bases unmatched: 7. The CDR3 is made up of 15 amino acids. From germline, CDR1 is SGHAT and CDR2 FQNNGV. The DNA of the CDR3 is TGTGCCAGCAGCGGGGGGACTAGTCATTCCTACGAGCAGTACTTC. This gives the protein CASSGGTSHSYEQYF.

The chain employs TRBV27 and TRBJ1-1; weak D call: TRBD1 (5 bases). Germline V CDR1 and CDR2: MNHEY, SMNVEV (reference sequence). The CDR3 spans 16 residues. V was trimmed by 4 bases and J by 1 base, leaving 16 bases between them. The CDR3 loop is CASSSSVGETNTEAFF. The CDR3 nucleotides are TGTGCCAGCAGTTCCTCCGTGGGGGAGACGAACACTGAAGCTTTCTTT.

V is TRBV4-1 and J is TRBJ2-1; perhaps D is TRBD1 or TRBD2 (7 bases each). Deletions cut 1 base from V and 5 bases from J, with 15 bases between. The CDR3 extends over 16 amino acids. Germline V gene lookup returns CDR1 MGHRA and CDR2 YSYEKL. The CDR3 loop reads CASSQVGEGADNEQFF. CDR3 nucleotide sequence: TGCGCCAGCAGCCAAGTCGGGGAGGGGGCGGACAATGAGCAGTTCTTC.